Listed here are 20 T cell receptor beta chains from one sample, sequenced in a study of molecular identifiers for immune sequencing clone quantification. From the PCR reads, TCRdb called clonotypes with MiXCR, one entry per CDR3 protein. The sample includes about 630,000 distinct CDR3 sequences, roughly 25% of them seen just once. Sequencing input: naive CD8+ T cells from blood, with Jurkat cell RNA spiked in. The subset is: FACS-sorted CD8+CD4-CCR7+CD45RA+ naive T cells. The receptors derive from a human donor in good health. Some libraries in this study had Jurkat cell RNA spiked in.

This clonotype was recorded many times. The gene calls are TRBV6-2 or TRBV6-3 and TRBJ2-2; the D gene is possibly TRBD2 (5 bases). Trimming took 7 bases from V and 3 from J, leaving 18 bases between them. The CDR3 has 16 residues. Germline loops: CDR1 MNHEY, CDR2 SVGEGT. CDR3: CASIPLGEGYTGELFF. DNA of the CDR3: TGTGCCAGCATCCCCCTGGGAGAGGGCTACACCGGGGAGCTGTTTTTT.

Remarks on this clonotype: A read error may explain this, as a much larger clone is one base away. The CDR3 does not close with the conserved phenylalanine or tryptophan, likely indicating a read error. V is TRBV19 and J is TRBJ2-4; tentative D call: TRBD1 (6 bases). Germline V gene data show CDR1 as LNHDA and CDR2 as SQIVND (reference sequence). V lost 4 bases and J 8 bases, leaving 21 bases between the germline ends. The CDR3 is 16 residues long. CDR3 amino acids: CASSTGTRAFHDIQYL. CDR3 DNA: TGTGCCAGTAGTACCGGGACAAGGGCGTTTCATGACATTCAGTACCTC.

This clonotype has only a few counts. The V gene is TRBV24-1, the J gene TRBJ1-1, with D maybe TRBD1 (6 bases). Trimming shortened V by 7 bases and J by 1 base, and 9 bases separated the two germline ends. CDR1 and CDR2 from the germline V gene are KGHDR and SFDVKD. The CDR3 has 13 amino acids. The CDR3 sequence: CATRRTENTEAFF. The CDR3, as DNA: TGTGCCACCAGACGGACAGAGAACACTGAAGCTTTCTTT.

Of note for this clonotype: This may come from a read error, since a much larger clone is one base off. The V and J genes are TRBV5-1 and TRBJ2-7; D not resolved. V gave up 4 bases and J gave up 5 bases, with 16 bases separating them. Germline V gives CDR1 SGHRS, CDR2 YFSETQ. CDR3 length: 14 residues. The CDR3 region has the DNA TGCGCCAGCAGCCCGAAGGACGGGCTCGACGAGCAGTACTTC. Encoded protein: CASSPKDGLDEQYF.

This clonotype has a count of ten or more. This chain uses TRBV7-9 with TRBJ2-4; D might be TRBD2 (7 bases). The CDR3 covers 16 residues. V lost 5 bases and J lost 1, with 15 bases in between. CDR1 SEHNR and CDR2 FQNEAQ come from the germline V gene (reference sequence). The CDR3 spells CASSPRGGVAKNIQYF. CDR3 DNA: TGTGCCAGCAGCCCCCGAGGGGGGGTCGCCAAAAACATTCAGTACTTC.

This clonotype was seen a handful of times. The V call is TRBV11-1, the J call TRBJ2-7; TRBD2 might be the D (5 bases). V dropped 4 bases and J dropped 0 bases, with 13 bases sitting between them. The CDR3 is made up of 15 amino acids. In germline, CDR1 is SGHAT, CDR2 FQDESV (reference sequence). CDR3 bases: TGTGCCAGCAGCTCCCCGGCGGGCCTCTCCTACGAGCAGTACTTC. It translates to CASSSPAGLSYEQYF.

This clonotype showed up many times. The chain uses TRBV14 and TRBJ2-3, with 8 bases that match TRBD2. CDR1 is SGHDN and CDR2 is FVKESK in the germline V gene. The CDR3 totals 16 residues. Trimming at V came to 0 bases and at J to 4 bases, leaving 6 bases not matched to a gene. The CDR3 DNA sequence: TGTGCCAGCAGCCAAGATTTCGGGACTAGGGCAGATACGCAGTATTTT. It codes for CASSQDFGTRADTQYF.

This clonotype was detected once. The V and J genes are TRBV4-1 and TRBJ2-5; tentative D call: TRBD1 (6 bases). The ends were cut back, 1 base at V and 1 base at J, with 10 bases in the middle. Germline V gene lookup returns CDR1 MGHRA and CDR2 YSYEKL. There are 15 residues in the CDR3. The CDR3 is CASSQGTASQETQYF. The CDR3 region has the DNA TGCGCCAGCAGCCAAGGGACAGCGTCCCAAGAGACCCAGTACTTC.

The chain has TRBV25-1 and TRBJ2-1, with 14 bases matching TRBD2. The CDR3 runs to 16 residues. V lost 7 bases to trimming and J lost 4 bases; unmatched junction nucleotides: 6. Germline V gene sequence: CDR1 MGHDK, CDR2 SYGVNS. The CDR3 bases are TGTGCCAGCACCATCGGACTAGCGGGGGGATACAATGAGCAGTTCTTC. Protein: CASTIGLAGGYNEQFF.

This clonotype was counted only a few times. The genes are TRBV19 and TRBJ1-5; a possible D gene is TRBD1 (5 bases). Trimming left V 8 bases short and J 6 bases short, with 11 bases between. CDR1 and CDR2 from the germline V gene are LNHDA and SQIVND (reference sequence). The CDR3 sequence is 12 residues long. CDR3 DNA sequence: TGTGCCAGTGGAGGGGCCGGTCAGCCCCAGCATTTT. Amino acid sequence: CASGGAGQPQHF.

This clonotype was seen many times. CDR3 coding DNA: TGTGCCAGCACCCCGGGTTCGGGCTACGAGCAGTACTTC. This codes for CASTPGSGYEQYF. This chain uses TRBV3-1 with TRBJ2-7; D call uncertain. V was shortened by 7 bases and J by 3 bases, with 13 bases between the two germline ends. The V gene's germline CDR1 is LGHDT and CDR2 YNNKEL (reference sequence). The CDR3 extends over 13 amino acids.

Points on this clonotype: A read error is likely, as this CDR3 ends without the conserved phenylalanine or tryptophan. The chain uses TRBV5-6 and TRBJ1-5; TRBD1 might be the D (6 bases). The germline CDR1 and CDR2 sequences are SGHDT and YYEEEE. The CDR3 is 16 residues long. Deletions cut 3 bases from V and 1 base from J, with 14 bases between. CDR3 DNA sequence: TGTGCCAGCAGCTATGGGACACCGAGGAGCAATCAGCCCCAGCATCTT. It encodes CASSYGTPRSNQPQHL.

A note on this clonotype: Its ends do not fully match the called genes, so a read error is possible. The V call is TRBV6-5, the J call TRBJ2-5, with TRBD2 matching over 9 bases. CDR3 size: 19 residues. Germline CDR1 reads MNHEY; CDR2 reads SVGAGI. The chain's CDR3 is CASSYSLSGGPWQQEAQYF. The CDR3 region has the DNA TGTGCCAGCAGTTACTCGTTGAGCGGGGGGCCCTGGCAGCAAGAGGCCCAGTACTTC.

The V gene is TRBV29-1, the J gene TRBJ2-1, with TRBD2 matching 9 bases. Germline V gene lookup returns CDR1 SQVTM and CDR2 ANQGSEA. The CDR3 length is 12 residues. The chain's CDR3 is CRAGGAANEQFF. The CDR3 nucleotides read TGCAGGGCGGGGGGGGCTGCCAATGAGCAGTTCTTC.

This clonotype turned up a few times. This chain connects TRBV20-1 to TRBJ2-2; D is undetermined. V was pared by 7 bases and J by 0 bases, with 9 bases between. The CDR3 totals 13 residues. Looked up from germline, CDR1 is DFQATT and CDR2 is SNEGSKA (reference sequence). The CDR3 protein is CSVPDANTGELFF. In nucleotides, the CDR3 is TGCAGTGTGCCAGACGCGAACACCGGGGAGCTGTTTTTT.

In its sample, this clonotype was seen many times. The chain links TRBV4-1 to TRBJ2-3; 8 nucleotides match TRBD1. The CDR3 runs to 15 residues. CDR1 and CDR2 (germline): MGHRA, YSYEKL. The trim removed 3 bases at V and 3 bases at J, leaving 5 bases unmatched. This CDR3 reads CASSQTGAETDTQYF. CDR3 nucleotides: TGCGCCAGCAGCCAGACAGGGGCCGAGACAGATACGCAGTATTTT.

This clonotype was picked up many times. V is TRBV5-6 and J is TRBJ2-7; D gene ambiguous. CDR1 and CDR2 from the germline V gene are SGHDT and YYEEEE. The CDR3 sequence is 13 residues long. V was pared by 1 base and J by 3 bases, with 8 bases between. CDR3: CASSLPPIYEQYF. As DNA, the CDR3 is TGTGCCAGCAGCTTGCCGCCCATCTACGAGCAGTACTTC. Filled out from reference TRBV5-6 and TRBJ2-7, the complete variable domain reads DAGVTQSPTHLIKTRGQQVTLRCSPKSGHDTVSWYQQALGQGPQFIFQYYEEEERQRGNFPDRFSGHQFPNYSSELNVNALLLGDSALYLCASSLPPIYEQYFGPGTRLTVT.

CDR3 DNA: TGTGCCAGCAGTGAATCGACAATAAGGGCCTACGAGCAGTACTTC. Translating gives CASSESTIRAYEQYF. The chain joins TRBV6-1 to TRBJ2-7; no clear D. Germline loops: CDR1 MNHNS, CDR2 SASEGT. V lost 2 bases and J lost 2, with 13 bases in between. This CDR3 region has 15 residues.

This clonotype showed up many times. The chain combines TRBV29-1 with TRBJ1-5; 8 nucleotides agree with TRBD1. The CDR3 extends over 14 amino acids. The V and J ends lost 5 bases and 4 bases, in that order; junction bases with no gene match: 7. CDR1 is SQVTM, CDR2 ANQGSEA, per germline. CDR3 protein: CSVTSGGANQPQHF. DNA of the CDR3: TGCAGCGTTACATCAGGGGGCGCGAATCAGCCCCAGCATTTT.

This clonotype was seen a handful of times. V gene TRBV5-1 combines with J gene TRBJ2-6; 9 positions match TRBD1. V was pared by 4 bases and J by 3 bases, with 14 bases of the junction left unmatched. The CDR3 contains 19 residues. CDR1 and CDR2 (germline): SGHRS, YFSETQ. CDR3 nucleotides: TGCGCCAGCAGCACGACGGGACAGGGTTTAGTGCTTGGGGCCAACGTCCTGACTTTC. The encoded protein is CASSTTGQGLVLGANVLTF.